These 19 T cell receptor beta chains originate from one sample sequenced in a study of T cell repertoires in cytomegalovirus infection. In TCRdb, the reads were re-called with MiXCR into one record per CDR3 protein. Here the sample spans 300,000 to 400,000 distinct CDR3 sequences, about a sixth being singletons. Sequencing used PBMCs. The receptors shown here come from a human donor in good health (CMV status not recorded). Some clones in this sample may be carry-over from other donors' samples.

The genes are TRBV6-5 and TRBJ2-3; the D gene is possibly TRBD2 (5 bases). Germline V gives CDR1 MNHEY, CDR2 SVGAGI. Trimming cost V 4 bases and J 2 bases, with 19 bases left between them. The CDR3 is 17 amino acids. DNA of the CDR3: TGTGCCAGCAGTTCATCAATCGGGGAGAGAGACACAGATACGCAGTATTTT. It translates to CASSSSIGERDTDTQYF.

There are many counts of this clonotype. The genes are TRBV7-2 and TRBJ2-7; 8 bases map to TRBD2. J gave up 3 bases and V 1 base, and 14 bases lay outside the gene matches. Germline values: CDR1 SGHTA, CDR2 FQGNSA. The CDR3 runs to 18 residues. This CDR3 reads CASSLVSSGSGSIYEQYF. CDR3 bases: TGTGCCAGCAGCTTAGTTTCCAGCGGGAGTGGTTCTATCTACGAGCAGTACTTC.

This clonotype appeared many times. The gene calls are TRBV7-2 and TRBJ1-3, with D perhaps matching TRBD1 (6 bases). The V end was cut by 2 bases, the J end by 0 bases, with 11 bases between. CDR3 length: 16 residues. Germline V gives CDR1 SGHTA, CDR2 FQGNSA. CDR3 amino acids: CASSLIPGDSGNTIYF. The CDR3 DNA follows: TGTGCCAGCAGCTTAATCCCAGGGGACTCTGGAAACACCATATATTTT.

In this sample, this clonotype turned up a few times. The V call is TRBV15, the J call TRBJ2-5; no clear D gene. Germline V gene lookup returns CDR1 LNHNV and CDR2 YYDKDF (reference sequence). The CDR3 consists of 15 residues. V lost 0 bases and J lost 2, with 10 bases in between. The CDR3 region has the DNA TGTGCCACCAGCAGAGATTGGACGACACAAGAGACCCAGTACTTC. Protein product: CATSRDWTTQETQYF.

The chain employs TRBV5-4 and TRBJ1-4; 7 nucleotides line up with TRBD1. The CDR3 spans 15 residues. Germline CDR1 reads SGHNT; CDR2 reads YYREEE (reference sequence). The V segment lost 4 bases and the J segment 1 base; nucleotides outside the gene matches: 4. CDR3 protein: CASSPGQQTNEKLFF. CDR3 bases: TGTGCCAGCAGCCCGGGACAGCAAACTAATGAAAAACTGTTTTTT.

The CDR3 DNA reads TGCAGCGTGAGGGGTTTGGCCAAAAACATTCAGTACTTC. Amino acids: CSVRGLAKNIQYF. The V and J genes are TRBV29-1 and TRBJ2-4; perhaps D is TRBD1 or TRBD2 (5 bases each). V lost 6 bases, J lost 1 base, and 10 bases lay in between. Germline CDR1 is SQVTM and CDR2 is ANQGSEA. CDR3 size: 13 residues.

CDR3 sequence (DNA): TGTGCCAGCTCACCACCCTCACCTAGGGATACGCAGTATTTT. Its protein is CASSPPSPRDTQYF. The V and J genes are TRBV18 and TRBJ2-3; D gene unclear. The CDR3 covers 14 residues. V was pared by 0 bases and J by 6 bases, with 10 bases between. CDR1 is KGHSH, CDR2 LQKENI, per germline.

The chain has TRBV13 and TRBJ2-3; D is perhaps TRBD2 (5 bases). Germline assignment: CDR1 PRHDT and CDR2 FYEKMQ (reference sequence). This CDR3 contains 15 residues. V was clipped by 3 bases and J by 2 bases, with 12 bases between them. CDR3 sequence (DNA): TGTGCCAGCAGCTTTAGCGTAAGCTCCACAGATACGCAGTATTTT. It translates to CASSFSVSSTDTQYF. Together with reference TRBV13 and TRBJ2-3, the CDR3 gives the full variable domain: AAGVIQSPRHLIKEKRETATLKCYPIPRHDTVYWYQQGPGQDPQFLISFYEKMQSDKGSIPDRFSAQQFSDYHSELNMSSLELGDSALYFCASSFSVSSTDTQYFGPGTRLTVL.

V usage is TRBV10-3 and J usage is TRBJ1-1; 7 nucleotides line up with TRBD1. Germline CDR1 is ENHRY and CDR2 is SYGVKD. This CDR3 region has 16 residues. J was trimmed by 0 bases and V by 2 bases; bases with no gene match: 6. CDR3: CAISEPQQGLNTEAFF. CDR3 in DNA: TGTGCCATCAGTGAGCCGCAACAGGGGCTGAACACTGAAGCTTTCTTT.

The chain recombines TRBV19 with TRBJ2-6; D may match TRBD1 or TRBD2 (5 bases each). The CDR3 spans 17 residues. Germline V gene data show CDR1 as LNHDA and CDR2 as SQIVND (reference sequence). Between the trimmed V and J ends, which lost 5 bases and 0 bases, there was a span of 14 bases. The CDR3 bases are TGTGCCAGTAGTCCCCAGGGACCACGCTCTGGGGCCAACGTCCTGACTTTC. It codes for CASSPQGPRSGANVLTF.

V gene TRBV5-1 combines with J gene TRBJ2-5; no clear D. V shed 0 bases and J shed 3 bases, with 9 bases lying between them. The CDR3 runs 14 residues. CDR1 is SGHRS, CDR2 YFSETQ, per germline. In nucleotides, the CDR3 is TGCGCCAGCAGCTTGGGGCCACGGGAAGAGACCCAGTACTTC. Translating it yields CASSLGPREETQYF.

This chain uses TRBV5-6 with TRBJ2-5, with 7 bases lining up with TRBD1. The germline CDR1 and CDR2 sequences are SGHDT and YYEEEE. CDR3 length: 15 residues. The J segment lost 2 bases and the V segment lost 1 base, leaving 5 bases of the junction unmatched. The CDR3 sequence is CASSLPGQEQETQYF. In DNA form, the CDR3 reads TGTGCCAGCAGCTTGCCTGGACAGGAACAAGAGACCCAGTACTTC.

The J gene is TRBJ2-5, the V gene TRBV5-1, with TRBD2 matching over 8 bases. Germline-derived CDR1 and CDR2 are SGHRS and YFSETQ. This CDR3 is built from 14 residues. Trimming removed 1 base from V and 5 bases from J; junction bases left unmatched: 4. CDR3 bases: TGCGCCAGCAGCTTGAAAGCGGGAGTTGAGACCCAGTACTTC. It specifies CASSLKAGVETQYF.

This clonotype occurred many times. This rearrangement joins TRBV6-2 or TRBV6-3 to TRBJ2-7; TRBD2 agrees at 10 bases. This CDR3 has 18 amino acids. V gave up 2 bases and J gave up 3 bases; unmatched junction bases: 13. CDR1 is MNHEY, CDR2 SVGEGT, per germline. DNA for the CDR3: TGTGCCAGCAGTTACGCACTCTCCGGGACTAGCGTCTACTACGAGCAGTACTTC. Protein sequence: CASSYALSGTSVYYEQYF.

The chain uses TRBV20-1 and TRBJ2-7; 7 nucleotides align to TRBD1. Germline V CDR1 and CDR2: DFQATT, SNEGSKA (reference sequence). This CDR3 has 14 amino acids. The J segment lost 2 bases and the V segment lost 6 bases, leaving 10 bases of the junction unmatched. The CDR3 DNA sequence: TGCAGTGCCCAGGGACAGAATACAGCCTACGAGCAGTACTTC. Its translation is CSAQGQNTAYEQYF.

This rearrangement joins TRBV7-2 to TRBJ2-1; no reliable D call. Germline lookup yields CDR1 SGHTA and CDR2 FQGNSA. This CDR3 has 14 amino acids. V lost 0 bases and J 6 bases, leaving 9 bases between the germline ends. The CDR3 spells CASSLAPPANEQFF. CDR3 nucleotides: TGTGCCAGCAGCTTAGCCCCCCCCGCCAATGAGCAGTTCTTC.

This clonotype was observed many times. The chain joins TRBV11-2 to TRBJ2-1, with D uncertain. The germline V and J ends were trimmed by 1 base and 5 bases, with 6 bases remaining between them. Germline lookup yields CDR1 SGHAT and CDR2 FQNNGV. The CDR3 spans 13 residues. CDR3 DNA sequence: TGTGCCAGCAGCTTAGGTATCGACAATGAGCAGTTCTTC. Its translation is CASSLGIDNEQFF.

This chain connects TRBV20-1 to TRBJ2-1, with 10 bases aligning to TRBD2. V lost 2 bases, J lost 5 bases, and 6 bases stayed unmatched. CDR3 size: 15 residues. Germline values: CDR1 DFQATT, CDR2 SNEGSKA (reference sequence). CDR3 loop: CSARQAGGPHNEQFF. Here the CDR3 DNA reads TGCAGTGCTAGACAAGCGGGGGGGCCCCACAATGAGCAGTTCTTC.

The table lists this clonotype with many counts. The chain carries TRBV27 and TRBJ1-3, with D maybe TRBD1 (5 bases). The CDR3 length is 16 residues. The ends were cut back, 6 bases at V and 0 bases at J, with 15 bases in the middle. The V gene's germline CDR1 is MNHEY and CDR2 SMNVEV (reference sequence). Here the CDR3 reads CASRPGTASSGNTIYF. The DNA for the CDR3 is TGTGCCAGCAGGCCCGGGACGGCAAGCTCTGGAAACACCATATATTTT.